This T cell receptor (beta chain) was identified in a study of blood T cell repertoires in COVID-19. Study-wide context: Samples representing acute and convalescent COVID-19 were sourced from the United States, Italy and Spain. T cells, B-cell-depleted T cells, or PBMCs provided the cDNA or gDNA that served as material.

This CDR3 comprises 16 residues. Germline loops: CDR1 SGHRS, CDR2 YFSETQ. Germline trimming cut 3 bases from V and 1 base from J; bases unmatched to any gene: 6. In the original analysis: Amplified reference gene primers provided the basis for estimating nucleated cell counts. Method: immunoSEQ multiplex PCR; TCRdb's copy keeps in-frame clones and lacks some. The D gene and trimming were derived from the DNA, and the V and J assignments and clone size from that table. The table has about 140,000 clones, approximately 83% seen once. Details on this clone: The sample has other DNA sequences that encode this CDR3 too.

Sequencing was carried out using peripheral blood. The clonotype originates from a human donor in a cohort sampled during active COVID-19. The chain couples TRBV5-1 to TRBJ2-2; 7 nucleotides line up with TRBD1. The CDR3 DNA is TGCGCCAGCAGCTCTAGACAGGGTGGGAACACCGGGGAGCTGTTTTTT. Its protein is CASSSRQGGNTGELFF.